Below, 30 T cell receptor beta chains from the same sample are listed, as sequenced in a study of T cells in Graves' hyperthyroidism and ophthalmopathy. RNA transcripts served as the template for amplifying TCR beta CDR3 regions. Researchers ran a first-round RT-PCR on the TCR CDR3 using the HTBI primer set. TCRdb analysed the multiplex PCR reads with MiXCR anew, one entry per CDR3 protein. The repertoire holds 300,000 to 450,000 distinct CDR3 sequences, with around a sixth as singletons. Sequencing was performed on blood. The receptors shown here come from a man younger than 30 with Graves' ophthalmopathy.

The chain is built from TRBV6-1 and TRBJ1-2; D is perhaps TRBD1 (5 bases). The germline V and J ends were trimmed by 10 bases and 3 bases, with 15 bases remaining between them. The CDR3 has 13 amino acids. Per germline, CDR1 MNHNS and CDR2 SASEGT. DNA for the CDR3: TGTGCCACCCGAGGGGACGGAGACTATGGCTACACCTTC. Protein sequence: CATRGDGDYGYTF.

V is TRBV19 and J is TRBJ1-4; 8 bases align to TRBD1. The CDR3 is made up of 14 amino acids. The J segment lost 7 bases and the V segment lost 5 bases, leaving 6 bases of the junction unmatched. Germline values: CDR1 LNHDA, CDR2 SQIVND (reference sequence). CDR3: CASSRTGLGEKLFF. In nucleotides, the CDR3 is TGTGCCAGTAGTCGGACAGGGCTCGGTGAAAAACTGTTTTTT.

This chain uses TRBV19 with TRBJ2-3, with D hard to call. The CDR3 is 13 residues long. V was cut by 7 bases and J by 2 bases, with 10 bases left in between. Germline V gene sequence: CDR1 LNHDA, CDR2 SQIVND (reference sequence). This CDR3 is CASTTTNTDTQYF. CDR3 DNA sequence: TGTGCCAGTACCACGACGAACACAGATACGCAGTATTTT.

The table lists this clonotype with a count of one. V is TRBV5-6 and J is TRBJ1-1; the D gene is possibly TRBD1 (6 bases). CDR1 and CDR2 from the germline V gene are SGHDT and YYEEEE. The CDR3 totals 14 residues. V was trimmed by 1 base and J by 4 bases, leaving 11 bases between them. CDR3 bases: TGTGCCAGCAGCTTGTTTGGGGGGCCCACTGAAGCTTTCTTT. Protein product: CASSLFGGPTEAFF. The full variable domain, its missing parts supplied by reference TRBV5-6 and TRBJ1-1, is DAGVTQSPTHLIKTRGQQVTLRCSPKSGHDTVSWYQQALGQGPQFIFQYYEEEERQRGNFPDRFSGHQFPNYSSELNVNALLLGDSALYLCASSLFGGPTEAFFGQGTRLTVV.

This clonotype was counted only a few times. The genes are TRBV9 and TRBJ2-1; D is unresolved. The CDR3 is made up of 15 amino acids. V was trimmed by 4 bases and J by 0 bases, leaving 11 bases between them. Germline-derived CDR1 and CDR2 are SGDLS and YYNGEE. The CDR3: CASSIDSNSYNEQFF. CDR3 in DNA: TGTGCCAGCAGCATTGACTCAAACTCCTACAATGAGCAGTTCTTC. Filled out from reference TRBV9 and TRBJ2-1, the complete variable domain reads DSGVTQTPKHLITATGQRVTLRCSPRSGDLSVYWYQQSLDQGLQFLIQYYNGEERAKGNILERFSAQQFPDLHSELNLSSLELGDSALYFCASSIDSNSYNEQFFGPGTRLTVL.

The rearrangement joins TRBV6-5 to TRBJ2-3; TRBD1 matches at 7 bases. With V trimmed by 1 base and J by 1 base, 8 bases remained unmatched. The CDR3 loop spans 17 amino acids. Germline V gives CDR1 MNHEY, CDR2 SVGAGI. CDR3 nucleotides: TGTGCCAGCAGTTACTTTACCGGGACAGACCGCACAGATACGCAGTATTTT. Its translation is CASSYFTGTDRTDTQYF.

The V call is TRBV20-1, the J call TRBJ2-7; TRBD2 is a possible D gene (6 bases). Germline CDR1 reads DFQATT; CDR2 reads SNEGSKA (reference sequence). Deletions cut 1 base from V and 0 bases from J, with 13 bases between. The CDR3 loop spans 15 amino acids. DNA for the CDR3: TGCAGTGCTAGAGGGACGGGACTTAGCTCCTACGAGCAGTACTTC. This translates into CSARGTGLSSYEQYF.

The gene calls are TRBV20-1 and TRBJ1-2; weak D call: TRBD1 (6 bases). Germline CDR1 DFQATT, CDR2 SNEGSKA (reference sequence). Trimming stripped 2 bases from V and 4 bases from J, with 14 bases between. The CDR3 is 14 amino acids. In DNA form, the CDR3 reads TGCAGTGCTAGAAGCTCCAGGGGCGCCTATGGCTACACCTTC. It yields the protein CSARSSRGAYGYTF.

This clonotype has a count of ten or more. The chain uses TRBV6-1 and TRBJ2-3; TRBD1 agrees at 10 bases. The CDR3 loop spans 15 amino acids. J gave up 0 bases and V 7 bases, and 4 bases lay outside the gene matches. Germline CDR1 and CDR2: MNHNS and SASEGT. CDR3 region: CASMRQGASTDTQYF. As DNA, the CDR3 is TGTGCCAGCATGAGACAGGGGGCCAGCACAGATACGCAGTATTTT.

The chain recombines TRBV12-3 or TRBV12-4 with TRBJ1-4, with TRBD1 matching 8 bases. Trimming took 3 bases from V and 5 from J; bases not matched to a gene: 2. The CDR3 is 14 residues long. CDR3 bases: TGTGCCAGCAGTTTGGGACAGGAGAATGAAAAACTGTTTTTT. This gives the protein CASSLGQENEKLFF.

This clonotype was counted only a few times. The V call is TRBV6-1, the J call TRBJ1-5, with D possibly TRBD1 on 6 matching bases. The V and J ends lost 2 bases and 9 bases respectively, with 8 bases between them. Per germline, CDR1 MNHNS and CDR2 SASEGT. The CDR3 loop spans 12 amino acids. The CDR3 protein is CASSEQGRPQHF. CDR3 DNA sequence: TGTGCCAGCAGTGAACAGGGGAGGCCCCAGCATTTT.

As DNA, the CDR3 is TGTGCCAGCAGCGTAGGGGGACAGGGGGCCTACGAGCAGTACTTC. It yields the protein CASSVGGQGAYEQYF. J is TRBJ2-7 and V is TRBV9; 11 bases match TRBD1. Unmatched junction bases numbered 1, after V lost 0 bases and J lost 2 bases. This CDR3 contains 15 residues. The germline V gene encodes CDR1 SGDLS and CDR2 YYNGEE.

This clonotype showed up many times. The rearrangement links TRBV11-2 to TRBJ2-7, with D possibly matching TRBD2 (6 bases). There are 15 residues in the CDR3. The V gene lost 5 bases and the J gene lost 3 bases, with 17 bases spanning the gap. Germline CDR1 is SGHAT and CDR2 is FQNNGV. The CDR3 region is CASSREAAEGYEQYF. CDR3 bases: TGTGCCAGCAGCCGAGAGGCGGCGGAGGGCTACGAGCAGTACTTC.

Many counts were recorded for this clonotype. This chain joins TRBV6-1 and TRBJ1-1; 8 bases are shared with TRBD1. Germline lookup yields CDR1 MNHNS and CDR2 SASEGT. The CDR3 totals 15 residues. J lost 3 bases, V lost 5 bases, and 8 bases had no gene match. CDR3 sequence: CASSYSGGADTEAFF. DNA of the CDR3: TGTGCCAGCAGTTACTCAGGGGGCGCCGACACTGAAGCTTTCTTT.

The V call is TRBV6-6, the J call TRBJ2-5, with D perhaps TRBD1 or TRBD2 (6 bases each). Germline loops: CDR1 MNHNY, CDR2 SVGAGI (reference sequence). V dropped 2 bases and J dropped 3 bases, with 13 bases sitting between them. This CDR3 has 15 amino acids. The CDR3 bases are TGTGCCAGCAGTTACGGGGGGACACTAAAAGAGACCCAGTACTTC. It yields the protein CASSYGGTLKETQYF.

CDR3 in amino acids: CSVEPGEGTEAFF. DNA for the CDR3: TGCAGCGTTGAACCCGGGGAGGGAACTGAAGCTTTCTTT. The rearrangement joins TRBV29-1 to TRBJ1-1; D gene uncertain. V dropped 2 bases and J dropped 5 bases, with 12 bases sitting between them. This CDR3 is 13 amino acids long. CDR1 SQVTM and CDR2 ANQGSEA come from the germline V gene.

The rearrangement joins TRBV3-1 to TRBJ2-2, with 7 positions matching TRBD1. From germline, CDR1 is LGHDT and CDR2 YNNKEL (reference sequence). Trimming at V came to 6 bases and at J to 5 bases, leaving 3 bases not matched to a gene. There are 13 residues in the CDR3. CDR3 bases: TGTGCCAGCAGGCCACAGGGGACCGGGGAGCTGTTTTTT. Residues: CASRPQGTGELFF.

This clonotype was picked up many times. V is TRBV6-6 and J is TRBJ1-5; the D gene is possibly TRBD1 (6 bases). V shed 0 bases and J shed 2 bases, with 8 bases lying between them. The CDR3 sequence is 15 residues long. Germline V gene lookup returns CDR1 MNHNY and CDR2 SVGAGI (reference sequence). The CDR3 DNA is TGTGCCAGCAGTTACTCGAGACAGGGCAATCAGCCCCAGCATTTT. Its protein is CASSYSRQGNQPQHF.

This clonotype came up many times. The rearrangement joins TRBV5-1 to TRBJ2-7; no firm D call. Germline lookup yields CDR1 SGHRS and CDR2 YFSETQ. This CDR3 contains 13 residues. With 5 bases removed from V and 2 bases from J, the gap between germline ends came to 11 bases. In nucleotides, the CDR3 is TGCGCCAGCAGGACCGATGGGACCTACGAGCAGTACTTC. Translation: CASRTDGTYEQYF.

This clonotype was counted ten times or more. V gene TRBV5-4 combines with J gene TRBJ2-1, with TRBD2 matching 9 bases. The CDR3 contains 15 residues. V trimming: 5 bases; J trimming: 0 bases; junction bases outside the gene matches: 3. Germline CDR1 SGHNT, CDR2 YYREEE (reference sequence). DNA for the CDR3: TGTGCCAGCAGTAGCGGGGGCTACTCCTACAATGAGCAGTTCTTC. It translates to CASSSGGYSYNEQFF.

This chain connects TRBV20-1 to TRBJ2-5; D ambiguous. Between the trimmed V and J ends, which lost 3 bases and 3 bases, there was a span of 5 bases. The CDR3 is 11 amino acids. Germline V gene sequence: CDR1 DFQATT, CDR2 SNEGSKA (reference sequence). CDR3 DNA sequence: TGCAGTGCTAGTATTGAAGAGACCCAGTACTTC. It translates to CSASIEETQYF.

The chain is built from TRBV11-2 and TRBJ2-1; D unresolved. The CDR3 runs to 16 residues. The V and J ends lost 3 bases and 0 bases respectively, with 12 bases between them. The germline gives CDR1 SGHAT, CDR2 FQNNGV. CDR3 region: CASSLGSESSYNEQFF. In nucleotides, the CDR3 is TGTGCCAGCAGCTTGGGCAGCGAGAGCTCCTACAATGAGCAGTTCTTC.

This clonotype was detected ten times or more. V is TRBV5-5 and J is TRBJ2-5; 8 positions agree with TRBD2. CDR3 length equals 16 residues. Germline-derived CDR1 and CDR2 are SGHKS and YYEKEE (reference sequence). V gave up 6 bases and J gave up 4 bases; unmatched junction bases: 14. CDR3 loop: CASTSFSAAGGETQYF. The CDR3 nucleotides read TGTGCCAGCACCTCATTCTCGGCGGCGGGGGGAGAGACCCAGTACTTC.

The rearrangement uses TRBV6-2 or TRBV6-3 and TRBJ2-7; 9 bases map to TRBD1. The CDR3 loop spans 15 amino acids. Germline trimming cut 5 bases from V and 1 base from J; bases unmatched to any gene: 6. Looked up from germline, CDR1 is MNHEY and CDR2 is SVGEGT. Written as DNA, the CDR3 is TGTGCCAGCAGTGGACCGGGGACAGGGTCCTACGAGCAGTACTTC. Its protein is CASSGPGTGSYEQYF.

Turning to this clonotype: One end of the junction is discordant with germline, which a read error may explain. In nucleotides, the CDR3 is TGTGCCAGCAGTTTTCCTATCAGTAACCGACCGTATTTT. Its protein product is CASSFPISNRPYF. The rearrangement links TRBV28 to TRBJ1-5, with D unclear. The CDR3 loop spans 13 amino acids. The germline V gene has CDR1 MDHEN and CDR2 SYDVKM.

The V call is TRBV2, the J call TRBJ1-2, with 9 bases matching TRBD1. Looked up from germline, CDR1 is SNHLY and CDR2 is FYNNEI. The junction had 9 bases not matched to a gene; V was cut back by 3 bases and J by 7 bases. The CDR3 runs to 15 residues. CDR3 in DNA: TGTGCCAGCAGTGACGGGACAGGGTGGATCCGTGGCTACACCTTC. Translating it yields CASSDGTGWIRGYTF. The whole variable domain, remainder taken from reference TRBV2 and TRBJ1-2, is EPEVTQTPSHQVTQMGQEVILRCVPISNHLYFYWYRQILGQKVEFLVSFYNNEISEKSEIFDDQFSVERPDGSNFTLKIRSTKLEDSAMYFCASSDGTGWIRGYTFGSGTRLTVV.

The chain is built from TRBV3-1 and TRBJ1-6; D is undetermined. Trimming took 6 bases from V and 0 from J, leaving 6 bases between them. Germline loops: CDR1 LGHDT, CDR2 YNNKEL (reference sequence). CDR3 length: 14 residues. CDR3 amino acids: CASSTDSYNSPLHF. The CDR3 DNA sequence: TGTGCCAGCAGTACAGACTCCTATAATTCACCCCTCCACTTT.

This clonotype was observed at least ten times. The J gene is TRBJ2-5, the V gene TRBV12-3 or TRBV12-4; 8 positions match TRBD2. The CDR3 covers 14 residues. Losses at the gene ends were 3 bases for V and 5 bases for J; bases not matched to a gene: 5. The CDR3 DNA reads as TGTGCCAGCAGTTTTCGGGGGGGGCTGGAGACCCAGTACTTC. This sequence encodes CASSFRGGLETQYF.

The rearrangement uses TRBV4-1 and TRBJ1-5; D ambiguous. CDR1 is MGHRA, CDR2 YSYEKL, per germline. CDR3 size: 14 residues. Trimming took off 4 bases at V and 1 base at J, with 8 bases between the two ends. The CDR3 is CASSRAGSNQPQHF. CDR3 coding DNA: TGCGCCAGCAGCCGAGCCGGCAGCAATCAGCCCCAGCATTTT.

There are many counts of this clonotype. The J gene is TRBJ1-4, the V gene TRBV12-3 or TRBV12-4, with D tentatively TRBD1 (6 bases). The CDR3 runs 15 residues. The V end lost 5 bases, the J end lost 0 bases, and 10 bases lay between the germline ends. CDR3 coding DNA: TGTGCCAGCAGTCACAGGGTACCAACTAATGAAAAACTGTTTTTT. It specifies CASSHRVPTNEKLFF.